Detailed here is one T cell receptor beta chain. The CDR3 totals 14 residues. The V gene's germline CDR1 is MNHNY and CDR2 SVGAGI (reference sequence). J gave up 1 base and V 6 bases, and 5 bases lay outside the gene matches. Clones were read by immunoSEQ multiplex PCR, and TCRdb kept only the in-frame ones, dropping some. Of approximately 190,000 clones listed, about 80% were seen once; the top ten hold less than 7%. The data derive from a study of blood T cell repertoires in COVID-19. The sequenced material came from peripheral blood. The receptor was isolated from a man aged 55 to 69 with acute or convalescent COVID-19. This chain uses TRBV6-6 with TRBJ1-1; the match to TRBD1 covers 7 bases. CDR3 in amino acids: CASSQNRGNTEAFF. The DNA for the CDR3 is TGTGCCAGCAGCCAGAACAGGGGGAACACTGAAGCTTTCTTT.